This TCR beta chain is drawn from a study of control samples from healthy donors and cancer patients. This CDR3 region has 14 residues. V lost 10 bases and J lost 0, with 13 bases in between. This table comes from immunoSEQ multiplex PCR, and its TCRdb copy is limited to in-frame clones, with some not included. Of around 110,000 clones in the sample, 80% to 90% were seen once. This clone was seen only once. V gene TRBV23-1 combines with J gene TRBJ1-3; D remains unclear. TRBV23-1 is an ORF, and what it does is uncertain. This receptor was identified in a woman aged 50 to 60 with colorectal cancer. The sequencing input was PBMCs. In DNA form, the CDR3 reads TGCGCCACGGACCGGATGGGCTCTGGAAACACCATATATTTT. Translated: CATDRMGSGNTIYF.